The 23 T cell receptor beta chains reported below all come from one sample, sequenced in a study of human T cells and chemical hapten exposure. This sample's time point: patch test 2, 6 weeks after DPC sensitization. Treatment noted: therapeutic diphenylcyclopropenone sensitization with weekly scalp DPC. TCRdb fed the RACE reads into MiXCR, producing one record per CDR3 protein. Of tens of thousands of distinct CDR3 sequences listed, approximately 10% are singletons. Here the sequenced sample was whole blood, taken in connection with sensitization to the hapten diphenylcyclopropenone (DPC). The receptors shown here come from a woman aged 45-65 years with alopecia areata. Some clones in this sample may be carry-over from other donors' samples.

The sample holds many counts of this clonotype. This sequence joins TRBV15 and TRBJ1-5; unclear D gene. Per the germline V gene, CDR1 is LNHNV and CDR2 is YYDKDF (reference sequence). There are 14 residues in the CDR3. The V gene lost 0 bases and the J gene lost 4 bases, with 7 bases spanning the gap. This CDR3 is CATSRDATNQPQHF. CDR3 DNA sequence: TGTGCCACCAGCAGAGACGCCACAAATCAGCCCCAGCATTTT.

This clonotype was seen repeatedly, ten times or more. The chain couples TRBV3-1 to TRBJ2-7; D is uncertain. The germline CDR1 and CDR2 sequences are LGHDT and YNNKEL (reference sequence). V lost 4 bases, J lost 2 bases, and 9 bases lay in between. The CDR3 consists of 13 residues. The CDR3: CASSRTATYEQYF. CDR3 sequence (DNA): TGTGCCAGCAGCCGAACAGCCACCTACGAGCAGTACTTC.

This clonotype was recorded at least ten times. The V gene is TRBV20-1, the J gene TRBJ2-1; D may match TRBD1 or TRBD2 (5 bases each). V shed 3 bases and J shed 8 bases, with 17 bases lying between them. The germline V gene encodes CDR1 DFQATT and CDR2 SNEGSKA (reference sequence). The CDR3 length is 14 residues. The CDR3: CSASCPDLGDEQFF. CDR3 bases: TGCAGTGCTAGCTGTCCGGACCTGGGGGATGAGCAGTTCTTC.

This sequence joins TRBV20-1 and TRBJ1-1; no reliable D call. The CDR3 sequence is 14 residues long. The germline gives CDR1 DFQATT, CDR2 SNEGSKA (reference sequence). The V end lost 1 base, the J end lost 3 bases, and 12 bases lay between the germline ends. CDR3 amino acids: CSARGYRLDTEAFF. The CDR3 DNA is TGCAGTGCTAGAGGGTATAGGTTGGACACTGAAGCTTTCTTT.

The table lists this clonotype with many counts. CDR3 nucleotide sequence: TGTGCCAGCAGTGAAGCACGGCCAGGGGACACTGAAGCTTTCTTT. It specifies CASSEARPGDTEAFF. The chain links TRBV6-1 to TRBJ1-1, with D perhaps TRBD1 (6 bases). This CDR3 is built from 15 residues. The germline V and J ends were trimmed by 0 bases and 3 bases, with 11 bases remaining between them. CDR1 is MNHNS and CDR2 is SASEGT in the germline V gene.

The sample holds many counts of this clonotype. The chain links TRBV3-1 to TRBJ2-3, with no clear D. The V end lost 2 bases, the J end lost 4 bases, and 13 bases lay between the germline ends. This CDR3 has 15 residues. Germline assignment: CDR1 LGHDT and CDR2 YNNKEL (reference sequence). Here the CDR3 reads CASSQTFKPADTQYF. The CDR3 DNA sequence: TGTGCCAGCAGCCAAACCTTCAAGCCGGCAGATACGCAGTATTTT.

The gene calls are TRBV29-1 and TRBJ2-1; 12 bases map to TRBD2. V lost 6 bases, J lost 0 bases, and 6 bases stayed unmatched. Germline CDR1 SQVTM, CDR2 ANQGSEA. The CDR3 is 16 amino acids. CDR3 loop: CSVWTSGKSSYNEQFF. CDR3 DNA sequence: TGCAGCGTATGGACTAGCGGGAAGAGCTCCTACAATGAGCAGTTCTTC.

The CDR3 sequence: CSVEAASGTGELFF. The CDR3 DNA is TGCAGCGTTGAAGCAGCATCGGGCACCGGGGAGCTGTTTTTT. The genes are TRBV29-1 and TRBJ2-2, with D uncertain. Between the trimmed V and J ends, which lost 1 base and 4 bases, there was a span of 10 bases. Germline assignment: CDR1 SQVTM and CDR2 ANQGSEA. The CDR3 has 14 residues.

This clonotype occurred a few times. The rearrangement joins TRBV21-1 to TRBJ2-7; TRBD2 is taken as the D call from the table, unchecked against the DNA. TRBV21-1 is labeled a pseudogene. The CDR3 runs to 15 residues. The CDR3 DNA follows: TGTGCCAGCAGCCAAAAAGGTAGCGGGACGTACGAGCAGTACTTC. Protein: CASSQKGSGTYEQYF.

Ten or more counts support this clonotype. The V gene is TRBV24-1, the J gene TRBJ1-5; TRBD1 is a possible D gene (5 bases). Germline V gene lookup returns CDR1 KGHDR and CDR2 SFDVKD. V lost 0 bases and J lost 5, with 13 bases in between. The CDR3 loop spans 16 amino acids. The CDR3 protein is CATSDLQRGRYQPQHF. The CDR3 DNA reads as TGTGCCACCAGTGATTTGCAGAGGGGCAGATATCAGCCCCAGCATTTT.

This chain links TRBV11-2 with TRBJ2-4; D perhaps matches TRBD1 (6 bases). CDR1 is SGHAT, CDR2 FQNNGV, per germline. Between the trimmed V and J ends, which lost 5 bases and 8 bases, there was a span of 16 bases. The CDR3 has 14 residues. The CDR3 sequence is CASSQGHLEDIQYF. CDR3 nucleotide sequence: TGTGCCAGCAGCCAGGGACATTTGGAGGACATTCAGTACTTC.

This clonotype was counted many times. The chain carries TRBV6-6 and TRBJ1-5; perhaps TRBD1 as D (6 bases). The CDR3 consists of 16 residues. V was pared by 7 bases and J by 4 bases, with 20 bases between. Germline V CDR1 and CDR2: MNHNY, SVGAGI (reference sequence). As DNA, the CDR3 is TGTGCCAGCAATCCTAACCGGGGACACCCAAATCAGCCCCAGCATTTT. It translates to CASNPNRGHPNQPQHF.

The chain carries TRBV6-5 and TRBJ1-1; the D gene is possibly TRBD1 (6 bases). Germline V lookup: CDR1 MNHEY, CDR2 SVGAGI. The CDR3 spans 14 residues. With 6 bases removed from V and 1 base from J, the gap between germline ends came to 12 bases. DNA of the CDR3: TGTGCCAGCAGCGTTTGGGGGCCGAACACTGAAGCTTTCTTT. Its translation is CASSVWGPNTEAFF.

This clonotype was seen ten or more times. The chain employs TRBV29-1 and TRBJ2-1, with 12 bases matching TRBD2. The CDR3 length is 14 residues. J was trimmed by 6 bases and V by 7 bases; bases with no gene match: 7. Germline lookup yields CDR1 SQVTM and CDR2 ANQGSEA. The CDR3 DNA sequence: TGCAGCGCCCGACCTAGCGGGAGGGTCAATGAGCAGTTCTTC. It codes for CSARPSGRVNEQFF.

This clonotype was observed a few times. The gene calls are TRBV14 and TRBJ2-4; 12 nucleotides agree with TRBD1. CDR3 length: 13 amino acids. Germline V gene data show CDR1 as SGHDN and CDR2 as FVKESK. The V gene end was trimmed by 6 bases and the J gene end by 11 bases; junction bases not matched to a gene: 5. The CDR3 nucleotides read TGTGCCAGCAGTCCCGGGACAGGGGGCTTTCAGTACTTC. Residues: CASSPGTGGFQYF. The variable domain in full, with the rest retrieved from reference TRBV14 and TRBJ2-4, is EAGVTQFPSHSVIEKGQTVTLRCDPISGHDNLYWYRRVMGKEIKFLLHFVKESKQDESGMPNNRFLAERTGGTYSTLKVQPAELEDSGVYFCASSPGTGGFQYFGAGTRLSVL.

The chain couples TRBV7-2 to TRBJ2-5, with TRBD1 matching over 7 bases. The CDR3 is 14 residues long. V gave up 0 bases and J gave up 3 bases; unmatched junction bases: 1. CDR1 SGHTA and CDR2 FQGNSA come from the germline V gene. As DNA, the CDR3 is TGTGCCAGCAGCTTAGCCGGGACAGAAGAGACCCAGTACTTC. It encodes CASSLAGTEETQYF.

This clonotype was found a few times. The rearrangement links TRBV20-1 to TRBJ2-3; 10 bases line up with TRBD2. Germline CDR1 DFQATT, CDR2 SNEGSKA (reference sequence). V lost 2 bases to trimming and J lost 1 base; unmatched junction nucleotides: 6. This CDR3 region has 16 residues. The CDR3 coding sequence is TGCAGTGCTAGACGTCTAGCGGGAGTCCGCACAGATACGCAGTATTTT. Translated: CSARRLAGVRTDTQYF.

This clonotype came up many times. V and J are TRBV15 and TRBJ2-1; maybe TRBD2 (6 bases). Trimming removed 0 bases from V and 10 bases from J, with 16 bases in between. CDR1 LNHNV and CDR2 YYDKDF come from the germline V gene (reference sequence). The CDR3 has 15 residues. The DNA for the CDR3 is TGTGCCACCAGCAGAGACCCGGTACTAGCTAAGGAGCAGTTCTTC. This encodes CATSRDPVLAKEQFF. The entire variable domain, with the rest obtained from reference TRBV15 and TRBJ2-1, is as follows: DAMVIQNPRYQVTQFGKPVTLSCSQTLNHNVMYWYQQKSSQAPKLLFHYYDKDFNNEADTPDNFQSRRPNTSFCFLDIRSPGLGDTAMYLCATSRDPVLAKEQFFGPGTRLTVL.

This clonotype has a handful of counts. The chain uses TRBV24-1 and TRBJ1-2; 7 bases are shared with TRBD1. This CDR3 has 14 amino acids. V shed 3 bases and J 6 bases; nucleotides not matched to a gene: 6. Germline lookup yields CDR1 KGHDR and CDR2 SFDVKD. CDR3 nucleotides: TGTGCCACCAGTGATCCCGCACAGGGGAATGGCTACACCTTC. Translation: CATSDPAQGNGYTF.

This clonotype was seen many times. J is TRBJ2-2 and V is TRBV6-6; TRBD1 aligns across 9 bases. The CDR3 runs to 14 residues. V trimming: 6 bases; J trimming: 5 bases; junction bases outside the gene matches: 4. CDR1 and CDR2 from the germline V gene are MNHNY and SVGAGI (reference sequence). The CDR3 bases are TGTGCCAGCAGGCGACAGGGGGTGACCGGGGAGCTGTTTTTT. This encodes CASRRQGVTGELFF.

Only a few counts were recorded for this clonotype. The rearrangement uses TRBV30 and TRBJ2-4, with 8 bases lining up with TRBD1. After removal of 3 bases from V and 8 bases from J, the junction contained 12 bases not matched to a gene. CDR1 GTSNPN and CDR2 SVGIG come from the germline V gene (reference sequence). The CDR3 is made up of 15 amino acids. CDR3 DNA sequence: TGTGCCTGGAGCAAATCGCCAGGGGGCTTAGACATTCAGTACTTC. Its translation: CAWSKSPGGLDIQYF.

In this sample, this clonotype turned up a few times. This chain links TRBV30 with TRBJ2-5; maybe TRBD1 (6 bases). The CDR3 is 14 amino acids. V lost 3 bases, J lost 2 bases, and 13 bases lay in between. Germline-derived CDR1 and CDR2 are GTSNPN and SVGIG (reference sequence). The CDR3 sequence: CAWSTGQTQETQYF. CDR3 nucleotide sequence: TGTGCCTGGAGCACCGGACAGACTCAAGAGACCCAGTACTTC.

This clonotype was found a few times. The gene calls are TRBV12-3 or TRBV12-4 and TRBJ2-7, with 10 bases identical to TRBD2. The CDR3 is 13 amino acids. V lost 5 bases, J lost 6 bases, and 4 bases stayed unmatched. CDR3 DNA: TGTGCCAGCAGTCGAGCGGGAGGGTCCGAGCAGTACTTC. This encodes CASSRAGGSEQYF.